This T cell receptor (beta chain) originates from a study of technical replicates of blood from a few donors. Generated by immunoSEQ multiplex PCR, the TCRdb table keeps only in-frame clones and is missing some. The sample holds fewer than 80,000 clones, about nine tenths seen once. This CDR3 spans 14 amino acids. Germline V CDR1 and CDR2: MNHEY, SVGAGI. V lost 2 bases, J lost 2 bases, and 4 bases lay in between. Sequenced material: PBMCs. The chain is built from TRBV6-5 and TRBJ2-6; D call uncertain. The TCR comes from a human donor in good health. Some clones in this sample may be carry-over from other donors' samples. CDR3 nucleotides: TGTGCCAGCAGTTACGACACTGGGGCCAACGTCCTGACTTTC. It is translated as CASSYDTGANVLTF.